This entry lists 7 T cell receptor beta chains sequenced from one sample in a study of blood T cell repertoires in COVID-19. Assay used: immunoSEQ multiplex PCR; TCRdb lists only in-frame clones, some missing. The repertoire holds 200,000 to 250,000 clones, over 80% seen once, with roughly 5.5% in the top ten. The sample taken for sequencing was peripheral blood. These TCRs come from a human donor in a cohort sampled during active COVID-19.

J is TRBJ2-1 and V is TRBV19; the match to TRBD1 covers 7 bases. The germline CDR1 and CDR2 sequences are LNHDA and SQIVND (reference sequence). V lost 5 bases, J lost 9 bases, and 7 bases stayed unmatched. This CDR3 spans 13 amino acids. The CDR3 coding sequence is TGTGCCAGTAGTGTTCTCAGGGGGTCTGAGCAGTTCTTC. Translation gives CASSVLRGSEQFF.

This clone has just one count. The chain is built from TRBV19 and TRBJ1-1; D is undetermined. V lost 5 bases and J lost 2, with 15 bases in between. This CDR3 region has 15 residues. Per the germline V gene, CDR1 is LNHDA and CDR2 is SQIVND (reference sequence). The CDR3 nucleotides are TGTGCCAGTAGTTCCCCCCTAGTATCAAACACTGAAGCTTTCTTT. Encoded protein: CASSSPLVSNTEAFF.

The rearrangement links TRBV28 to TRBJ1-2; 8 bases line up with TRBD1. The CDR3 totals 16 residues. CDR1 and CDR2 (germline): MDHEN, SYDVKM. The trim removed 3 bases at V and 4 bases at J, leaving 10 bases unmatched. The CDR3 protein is CASSFPSRGPGYGYTF. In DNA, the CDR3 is TGTGCCAGCAGTTTTCCTTCCAGGGGGCCGGGCTATGGCTACACCTTC.

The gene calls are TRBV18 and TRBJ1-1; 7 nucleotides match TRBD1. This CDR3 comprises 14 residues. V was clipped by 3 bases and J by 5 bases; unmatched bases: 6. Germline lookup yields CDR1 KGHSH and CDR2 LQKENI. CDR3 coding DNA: TGTGCCAGCTCACCTACAGGGGTGGAGACTGAAGCTTTCTTT. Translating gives CASSPTGVETEAFF.

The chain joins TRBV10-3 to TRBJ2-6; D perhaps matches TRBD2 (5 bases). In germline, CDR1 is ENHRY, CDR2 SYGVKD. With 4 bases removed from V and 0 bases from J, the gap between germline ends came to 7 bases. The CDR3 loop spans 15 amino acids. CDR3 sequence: CAISGTDSGANVLTF. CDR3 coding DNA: TGTGCCATCAGTGGGACTGACTCTGGGGCCAACGTCCTGACTTTC.

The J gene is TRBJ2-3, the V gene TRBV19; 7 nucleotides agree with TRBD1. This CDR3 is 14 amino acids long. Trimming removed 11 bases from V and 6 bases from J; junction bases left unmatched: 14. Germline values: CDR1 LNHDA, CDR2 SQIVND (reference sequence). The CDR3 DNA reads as TGTGCCGTATCGGGCAGGGGGTACACGGATACGCAGTATTTT. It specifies CAVSGRGYTDTQYF.

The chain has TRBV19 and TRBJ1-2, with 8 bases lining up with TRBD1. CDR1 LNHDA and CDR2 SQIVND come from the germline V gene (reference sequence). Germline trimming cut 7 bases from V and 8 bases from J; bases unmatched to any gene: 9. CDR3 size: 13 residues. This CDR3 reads CASMGQVPRGYTF. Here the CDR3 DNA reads TGTGCCAGTATGGGACAGGTCCCCAGGGGCTACACCTTC. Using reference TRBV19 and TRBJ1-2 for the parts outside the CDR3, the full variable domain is DGGITQSPKYLFRKEGQNVTLSCEQNLNHDAMYWYRQDPGQGLRLIYYSQIVNDFQKGDIAEGYSVSREKKESFPLTVTSAQKNPTAFYLCASMGQVPRGYTFGSGTRLTVV.